The 8 T cell receptor beta chains in this list originate from one sample, sequenced in a study of yellow fever vaccine responses in identical twins. TCRdb redid the calling of the RT-PCR reads with MiXCR, one entry per CDR3 protein. The sample records about 9,000 distinct CDR3 sequences, approximately 88% being singletons. Sequences were derived from T cells from blood (PBMCs), unsorted or a sorted subset (not recorded which), sampled before or after yellow fever vaccination (not recorded which). Source of these receptors: a woman aged 18 to 35 who received the yellow fever vaccine.

The V and J genes are TRBV2 and TRBJ2-2; 12 bases are shared with TRBD2. There are 18 residues in the CDR3. V shed 4 bases and J 2 bases; nucleotides not matched to a gene: 8. From germline, CDR1 is SNHLY and CDR2 FYNNEI. CDR3 amino acids: CASSAFLAGGPNTGELFF. The CDR3 DNA follows: TGTGCCAGCAGTGCATTCCTAGCGGGAGGGCCTAACACCGGGGAGCTGTTTTTT.

The V and J genes are TRBV2 and TRBJ1-6, with 7 nucleotides matching TRBD1. Trimming removed 11 bases from V and 7 bases from J; junction bases left unmatched: 11. Germline V gene sequence: CDR1 SNHLY, CDR2 FYNNEI. The CDR3 consists of 14 residues. Here the CDR3 reads CAGKMDRRNSPLHF. The CDR3 DNA reads as TGTGCCGGTAAAATGGACAGGCGGAATTCACCCCTCCACTTT.

The chain joins TRBV18 to TRBJ2-7, with TRBD2 matching over 7 bases. The V segment lost 3 bases and the J segment 2 bases; nucleotides outside the gene matches: 16. CDR1 KGHSH and CDR2 LQKENI come from the germline V gene. The CDR3 is 18 amino acids. As DNA, the CDR3 is TGTGCCAGCTCACCCCCGGGGCCTAGGCAGCGGGGACCCTACGAGCAGTACGTC. This encodes CASSPPGPRQRGPYEQYV.

This chain uses TRBV11-2 with TRBJ2-5, with D uncertain. CDR1 SGHAT and CDR2 FQNNGV come from the germline V gene. The CDR3 loop spans 12 amino acids. V was pared by 3 bases and J by 5 bases, with 7 bases between. The CDR3 DNA follows: TGTGCCAGCAGCTTCTCCGGGGAGACCCAGTACTTC. Encoded protein: CASSFSGETQYF.

This rearrangement joins TRBV12-3 or TRBV12-4 to TRBJ2-1, with 9 bases aligning to TRBD2. The CDR3 totals 16 residues. With 2 bases clipped from V and 5 bases from J, the junction kept 7 bases outside the gene matches. The DNA of the CDR3 is TGTGCCAGCAGTTTATTCGGGGCGGGAGGGAACAATGAGCAGTTCTTC. It translates to CASSLFGAGGNNEQFF.

This clonotype was observed a handful of times. V is TRBV29-1 and J is TRBJ2-1; 7 bases are a match to TRBD2. Looked up from germline, CDR1 is SQVTM and CDR2 is ANQGSEA. The ends lost 6 bases at V and 2 bases at J; junction bases unmatched: 4. CDR3 length: 13 amino acids. The CDR3 sequence: CSVQRGTYNEQFF. The CDR3 DNA sequence: TGCAGCGTACAGCGGGGAACCTACAATGAGCAGTTCTTC.

J is TRBJ2-5 and V is TRBV5-6; D is ambiguous. Germline V gene data show CDR1 as SGHDT and CDR2 as YYEEEE. The germline V and J ends were trimmed by 0 bases and 5 bases, with 11 bases remaining between them. The CDR3 is made up of 14 amino acids. The CDR3: CASSLVFGRETQYF. DNA for the CDR3: TGTGCCAGCAGCTTGGTATTCGGCCGGGAGACCCAGTACTTC.

The rearrangement uses TRBV18 and TRBJ2-1, with TRBD2 as a possible D gene (6 bases). Per the germline V gene, CDR1 is KGHSH and CDR2 is LQKENI. Trimming cost V 3 bases and J 4 bases, with 7 bases left between them. The CDR3 length is 13 residues. The CDR3 spells CASSPDYYNEQFF. CDR3 sequence (DNA): TGTGCCAGCTCACCGGACTATTACAATGAGCAGTTCTTC.